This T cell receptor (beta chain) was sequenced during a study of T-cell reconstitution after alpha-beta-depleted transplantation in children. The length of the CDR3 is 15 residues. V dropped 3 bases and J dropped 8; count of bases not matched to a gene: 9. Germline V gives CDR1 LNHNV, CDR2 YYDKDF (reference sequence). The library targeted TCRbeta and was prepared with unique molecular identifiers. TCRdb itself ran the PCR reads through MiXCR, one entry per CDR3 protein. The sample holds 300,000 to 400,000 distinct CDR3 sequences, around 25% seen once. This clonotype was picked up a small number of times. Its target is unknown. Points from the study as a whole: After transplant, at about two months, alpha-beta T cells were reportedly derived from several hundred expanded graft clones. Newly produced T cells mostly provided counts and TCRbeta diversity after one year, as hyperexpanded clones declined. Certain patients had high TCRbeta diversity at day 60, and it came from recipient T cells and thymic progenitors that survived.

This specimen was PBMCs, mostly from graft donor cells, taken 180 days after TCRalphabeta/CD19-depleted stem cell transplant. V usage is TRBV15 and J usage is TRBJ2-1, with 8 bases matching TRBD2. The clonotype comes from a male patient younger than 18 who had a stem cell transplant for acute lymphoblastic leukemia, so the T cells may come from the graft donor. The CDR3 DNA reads TGTGCCACCAGCAGGCCCGGGACTAGGAGAGATGAGCAGTTCTTC. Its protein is CATSRPGTRRDEQFF.